Below, 17 T cell receptor beta chains from the same sample are listed, as sequenced in a study of cytomegalovirus exposure and HLA in healthy donors. PCR primers comprised 60 Vbeta and 13 Jbeta primers. Repertoires were generated with immunoSEQ multiplex PCR, while TCRdb's copy carries only in-frame clones and drops some. The table lists some 65,000 clones, approximately 71% of them singletons, with 20% to 25% in the top ten. What was sequenced was PBMCs. These receptors all stem from a woman aged 40 to 50 in good health and CMV-seropositive.

The J gene is TRBJ2-2, the V gene TRBV5-1, with 7 positions matching TRBD2. The CDR3 spans 15 residues. V shed 0 bases and J 7 bases; nucleotides not matched to a gene: 6. Germline V lookup: CDR1 SGHRS, CDR2 YFSETQ. The CDR3 protein is CASSLGDTSVGELFF. The CDR3 DNA reads as TGCGCCAGCAGCTTGGGGGATACTAGCGTCGGGGAGCTGTTTTTT.

This rearrangement joins TRBV14 to TRBJ2-2, with TRBD2 matching 11 bases. CDR3 size: 15 residues. From germline, CDR1 is SGHDN and CDR2 FVKESK. V was clipped by 4 bases and J by 6 bases; unmatched bases: 4. CDR3 in amino acids: CASSPLAGAAGELFF. CDR3 in DNA: TGTGCCAGCAGCCCACTAGCGGGGGCCGCCGGGGAGCTGTTTTTT.

As DNA, the CDR3 is TGTGCCAGCTCACGTGACAGGAACACTGAAGCTTTCTTT. This codes for CASSRDRNTEAFF. The chain couples TRBV18 to TRBJ1-1, with D maybe TRBD1 (5 bases). CDR1 KGHSH and CDR2 LQKENI come from the germline V gene. V lost 4 bases, J lost 1 base, and 7 bases lay in between. The CDR3 is made up of 13 amino acids.

The gene calls are TRBV29-1 and TRBJ1-1; 9 bases fit TRBD1. The CDR3 sequence is 14 residues long. Germline-derived CDR1 and CDR2 are SQVTM and ANQGSEA. The junction had 5 bases not matched to a gene; V was cut back by 1 base and J by 5 bases. The CDR3 coding sequence is TGCAGCGTTGAAGCAACAGGGGGCCAGACTGAAGCTTTCTTT. This encodes CSVEATGGQTEAFF.

The rearrangement uses TRBV6-6 and TRBJ1-2; 8 bases match TRBD1. Germline loops: CDR1 MNHNY, CDR2 SVGAGI (reference sequence). This CDR3 comprises 14 residues. The ends lost 6 bases at V and 4 bases at J; junction bases unmatched: 7. The CDR3 nucleotides read TGTGCCAGCAGGTACGACAGGGGCGCCTATGGCTACACCTTC. This sequence encodes CASRYDRGAYGYTF.

The rearrangement uses TRBV6-5 and TRBJ2-3; TRBD2 matches 9 bases. Per germline, CDR1 MNHEY and CDR2 SVGAGI. The V segment lost 9 bases and the J segment 0 bases; nucleotides outside the gene matches: 4. The CDR3 sequence is 14 residues long. The CDR3 sequence: CASRLAVSTDTQYF. The CDR3 coding sequence is TGTGCCAGTCGACTAGCGGTTAGCACAGATACGCAGTATTTT.

The table lists this clone with a few counts. This chain uses TRBV28 with TRBJ2-2; possible D gene TRBD2, 5 bases. Trimming stripped 6 bases from V and 0 bases from J, with 11 bases between. Looked up from germline, CDR1 is MDHEN and CDR2 is SYDVKM. This CDR3 is 15 amino acids long. This CDR3 is CASRQPLANTGELFF. CDR3 sequence (DNA): TGTGCCAGCAGGCAACCACTAGCGAACACCGGGGAGCTGTTTTTT.

This clone was picked up one time. The rearrangement links TRBV18 to TRBJ1-1, with 7 positions matching TRBD1. The CDR3 is 14 residues long. J gave up 5 bases and V 2 bases, and 5 bases lay outside the gene matches. Germline V gene data show CDR1 as KGHSH and CDR2 as LQKENI. The CDR3 loop is CASSPEGADTEAFF. Here the CDR3 DNA reads TGTGCCAGCTCACCAGAGGGGGCAGATACTGAAGCTTTCTTT.

A few counts support this clone. The rearrangement links TRBV5-1 to TRBJ2-7, with 7 positions matching TRBD1. There are 14 residues in the CDR3. The junction had 5 bases not matched to a gene; V was cut back by 2 bases and J by 3 bases. The V gene's germline CDR1 is SGHRS and CDR2 YFSETQ. The DNA for the CDR3 is TGCGCCAGCAGCTTACCGGGACAGATCTACGAGCAGTACTTC. The encoded protein is CASSLPGQIYEQYF.

The CDR3 DNA reads as TGTGCCAGCAGCTTTACTAGCGGGGGGTCGGATACGCAGTATTTT. Its protein product is CASSFTSGGSDTQYF. The V call is TRBV7-8, the J call TRBJ2-3; 12 bases match TRBD2. Germline CDR1 SGHVS, CDR2 FQNEAQ. The CDR3 sequence is 15 residues long. The V and J ends lost 3 bases and 6 bases, in that order; junction bases with no gene match: 4.

The chain uses TRBV7-2 and TRBJ1-6, with 12 bases aligning to TRBD1. This CDR3 region has 14 residues. The germline V gene has CDR1 SGHTA and CDR2 FQGNSA. J was trimmed by 10 bases and V by 5 bases; bases with no gene match: 3. This chain's CDR3 is CASSMGQGASPLHF. CDR3 nucleotides: TGTGCCAGCAGCATGGGACAGGGGGCCTCACCCCTCCACTTT.

The chain recombines TRBV7-8 with TRBJ2-3, with 13 bases identical to TRBD2. The V gene's germline CDR1 is SGHVS and CDR2 FQNEAQ. With V trimmed by 5 bases and J by 4 bases, 6 bases remained unmatched. The CDR3 spans 16 residues. The DNA of the CDR3 is TGTGCCAGCAGCATCCGGACTAGCGGGGGTCCAGATACGCAGTATTTT. Its translation is CASSIRTSGGPDTQYF.

The chain recombines TRBV5-1 with TRBJ2-5; TRBD2 is a possible D gene (6 bases). V was cut by 4 bases and J by 4 bases, with 17 bases left in between. This CDR3 has 15 residues. Germline CDR1 reads SGHRS; CDR2 reads YFSETQ. This chain's CDR3 is CASSPHGGNGETQYF. The CDR3 nucleotides read TGCGCCAGCAGCCCCCATGGGGGGAACGGAGAGACCCAGTACTTC.

CDR3 region: CASSYGGFWGSTYEQYF. The CDR3 bases are TGTGCCAGTAGCTACGGAGGGTTTTGGGGGTCAACCTACGAGCAGTACTTC. The chain uses TRBV19 and TRBJ2-7; maybe TRBD2 (6 bases). CDR3 length: 17 residues. Germline CDR1 LNHDA, CDR2 SQIVND (reference sequence). V was cut by 6 bases and J by 2 bases, with 23 bases left in between.

V usage is TRBV12-5 and J usage is TRBJ2-7, with D hard to call. Germline CDR1 is LGHNT and CDR2 is FRNRAP. The V end was cut by 3 bases, the J end by 3 bases, with 3 bases between. The CDR3 spans 11 residues. Here the CDR3 reads CASGLYYEQYF. In DNA, the CDR3 is TGTGCTAGTGGTTTATACTACGAGCAGTACTTC.

The chain recombines TRBV15 with TRBJ1-3; D unclear. CDR3 length: 15 amino acids. Trimming removed 0 bases at V and 0 bases at J, with 6 bases between. CDR1 is LNHNV and CDR2 is YYDKDF in the germline V gene (reference sequence). The CDR3 loop is CATSRDASSGNTIYF. The CDR3 DNA reads as TGTGCCACCAGCAGAGATGCGAGCTCTGGAAACACCATATATTTT.

There are a few counts of this clone. The chain carries TRBV5-1 and TRBJ2-1, with D tentatively TRBD2 (6 bases). The CDR3 has 15 residues. Germline V gene sequence: CDR1 SGHRS, CDR2 YFSETQ. Trimming pared 1 base from V and 3 bases from J, leaving 11 bases between. Here the CDR3 reads CASSLLPGDYNEQFF. For the CDR3, the DNA is TGCGCCAGCAGCTTGTTGCCGGGGGACTACAATGAGCAGTTCTTC.